This T cell receptor beta chain was profiled in a study of T cells in localized non-small cell lung cancer. General study findings and limits: A median roughly 50 of the top 100 tumor clones appeared in adjacent lung. Longer overall survival associated with higher blood T cell density; shorter survival with higher adjacent-lung clonality. Heterogeneity is still possible, as just one tumor region was sequenced.

The V gene lost 1 base and the J gene lost 0 bases, with 10 bases spanning the gap. The length of the CDR3 is 16 residues. Germline V gene lookup returns CDR1 PRHDT and CDR2 FYEKMQ (reference sequence). TCRdb keeps only in-frame clones here, not all; method: immunoSEQ multiplex PCR. The table has 8,000 or so clones, about 93% seen once. On this clone: Its antigen is as yet unknown.

The sequence was collected from a woman aged 40 to 75 with stage I lung adenocarcinoma. Sample: peripheral blood, taken before any cancer treatment. The gene calls are TRBV13 and TRBJ1-3; D remains ambiguous. The CDR3 here is CASSLERSISGNTIYF. CDR3 DNA sequence: TGTGCCAGCAGCTTAGAAAGATCCATCTCTGGAAACACCATATATTTT.